These T cell receptor beta chains were read from a single sample in a study of blood T cell repertoires in COVID-19. Produced via immunoSEQ multiplex PCR; TCRdb's table is partial and in-frame only. The sample carries approximately 300,000 clones, around 86% recorded once. The sample was PBMCs or T cells enriched from blood (not recorded which). These receptors were obtained from a woman under 30 who had recovered from COVID-19. Each CDR3 is given with its conserved first and last residue. Each record gives: J gene, V gene, CDR3 protein.

j_call: TRBJ1-5; v_call: TRBV18; cdr3_aa: CASSRQGSNQPQHF
j_call: TRBJ2-2; v_call: TRBV6-5; cdr3_aa: CASSYYRVGTGELFF
j_call: TRBJ1-6; v_call: TRBV28; cdr3_aa: CASSFWDRGAPLHF
j_call: TRBJ1-2; v_call: TRBV25-1; cdr3_aa: CASSEGDYGYTF
j_call: TRBJ2-2; v_call: TRBV27; cdr3_aa: CASSPNGRDRDTGELFF
j_call: TRBJ2-2; v_call: TRBV6-1; cdr3_aa: CASSETETGELFF
j_call: TRBJ2-2; v_call: TRBV19; cdr3_aa: CASSPGQGAGGELFF
j_call: TRBJ1-6; v_call: TRBV14; cdr3_aa: CASSQDVTANSPLHF
j_call: TRBJ1-5; v_call: TRBV25-1; cdr3_aa: CASTDRGQPQHF
j_call: TRBJ1-1; v_call: TRBV6-1; cdr3_aa: CASSESSGITEAFF
j_call: TRBJ2-7; v_call: TRBV24-1; cdr3_aa: CATSETGGLHPYEQYF
j_call: TRBJ1-2; v_call: TRBV5-1; cdr3_aa: CASSLGGQLGYTF
j_call: TRBJ2-2; v_call: TRBV19; cdr3_aa: CASSPTGAMTGELFF
j_call: TRBJ2-7; v_call: TRBV3-1/TRBV3-2; cdr3_aa: CASSQDTYEQYF
j_call: TRBJ1-2; v_call: TRBV15; cdr3_aa: CATGRAGGGNYGYTF
j_call: TRBJ1-2; v_call: TRBV28; cdr3_aa: CASRSPGGMDGYTF
j_call: TRBJ1-1; v_call: TRBV7-9; cdr3_aa: CASSFRQGMNTEAFF
j_call: TRBJ2-7; v_call: TRBV30; cdr3_aa: CAWSVQGYEQYF
j_call: TRBJ1-1; v_call: TRBV5-1; cdr3_aa: CASSVDRGDTEAFF
j_call: TRBJ1-1; v_call: TRBV19; cdr3_aa: CASSIETGGASEAFF
j_call: TRBJ1-2; v_call: TRBV5-8; cdr3_aa: CANHPILTGRPMDYTF
j_call: TRBJ1-2; v_call: TRBV28; cdr3_aa: CASILGVEGSGYTF